This TCR beta chain derives from a study of breast tumors, draining lymph nodes, adjacent tissues. This clonotype was picked up a small number of times. A much larger clone differs by one base, so this may be a read error. Axillary draining lymph nodes of breast cancer patients supplied the node samples. One entry per CDR3 protein results from TCRdb running MiXCR on the multiplex PCR reads. This sample has some 200,000 distinct CDR3 sequences, with around 29% found just once. The CDR3 contains 11 residues. Germline CDR1 MNHEY, CDR2 SVGAGI. V gave up 6 bases and J gave up 4 bases, with 6 bases separating them.

The TCR comes from a female donor with breast cancer. Some clones in this sample may be carry-over from other donors' samples. The chain carries TRBV6-5 and TRBJ1-2; D remains ambiguous. The sample consisted of axillary lymph node tissue. The CDR3 loop reads CASSPSYGYTF. The CDR3 DNA reads as TGTGCCAGCAGCCCCTCCTATGGCTACACCTTC.